The sample holds many counts of the clone carrying this TCR beta chain. The target antigen is unknown. Each cDNA molecule carried a unique molecular identifier. MiXCR was run by TCRdb on the 5' RACE reads, yielding one entry per CDR3 protein. Of approximately 63,000 distinct CDR3 sequences in the sample, approximately 5.9% are singletons; the top ten hold 3% to 4%. The CDR3 consists of 11 residues. CDR1 is DFQATT and CDR2 is SNEGSKA in the germline V gene (reference sequence). With 6 bases removed from V and 3 bases from J, the gap between germline ends came to 6 bases. This sample is part of a study of early T cells in non-severe SARS-CoV-2 infection. Background on the study: Bulk RNA from unsorted whole blood was sequenced; chains were unpaired.

The study, taken as a whole, reports: Comparison of clonotypes with VDJdb favored anti-spike CD8 responses while missing private and CD4 specificities.

The chain uses TRBV20-1 and TRBJ1-5; D is unclear. The specimen comprised whole blood, sampled at baseline. This clonotype originated in an adult who was a healthcare worker with PCR-confirmed SARS-CoV-2 infection or an uninfected control (not recorded which). In nucleotides, the CDR3 is TGCAGTGCGGGAGTCAATCAGCCCCAGCATTTT. Protein: CSAGVNQPQHF.